The T cell receptor (beta chain) described here comes from a study of CD4 T cell repertoires in COVID-19. Whole-study context: After less than 12 days of IL-2 expansion, CFSE-low cells were relabeled and restimulated with other coronavirus spikes.

No culture step preceded sequencing of the ex vivo isolated memory T cells. For this clone: Its antigen is not identified.

The method was immunoSEQ multiplex PCR; TCRdb's version includes in-frame clones alone and lacks a portion of them. The sample consists of under 30,000 clones, roughly 92% of them appearing once. The germline V gene encodes CDR1 MNHNY and CDR2 SVGAGI (reference sequence). This CDR3 has 13 residues. Trimming removed 7 bases from V and 7 bases from J; junction bases left unmatched: 8. Study results and limitations: Suggested intraclonal diversification: top SARS-CoV-2-reactive clonotypes appeared in two or three memory subsets. SARS-CoV and/or HKU1 spike cultures shared between about 7 and 26% of SARS-CoV-2 clonotypes.

This chain joins TRBV6-6 and TRBJ1-2; 8 bases match TRBD1. This material consisted of circulating follicular helper CD4+ T cells (cTfh) from blood, taken before the COVID-19 pandemic. The sequence was obtained from a human donor who had COVID-19. CDR3 DNA sequence: TGTGCCAGCAAGCCGGACAGGGAAAGTGGCTACACCTTC. This codes for CASKPDRESGYTF.